This TCR beta chain was identified in a study of shared clonotypes between healthy human individuals. At deep level, the assay was performed. Unsorted PBMC replicate PCRs used approximately 290 ng DNA, around 28,000 T cell genomes. Libraries were prepared by immunoSEQ multiplex PCR; TCRdb keeps only in-frame clonotypes and omits some of them. The data contain about 480,000 clones, almost 80% of them singletons. Deletions cut 1 base from V and 3 bases from J, with 11 bases between. The V gene's germline CDR1 is SGHTA and CDR2 FQGNSA. This CDR3 has 15 amino acids. Donors were healthy HIV-negative adults without recent acute infections or vaccinations. Nashville, Tennessee was home to all donors, who were Caucasian adults.

The J gene is TRBJ2-3, the V gene TRBV7-2; no definite D call. Sequencing input: PBMCs. The TCR sequence derives from a middle-aged woman in good health. Some clones in this sample may be carry-over from other donors' samples. The CDR3 sequence is CASSLGPVQTDTQYF. CDR3 bases: TGTGCCAGCAGCTTAGGTCCAGTTCAGACAGATACGCAGTATTTT.